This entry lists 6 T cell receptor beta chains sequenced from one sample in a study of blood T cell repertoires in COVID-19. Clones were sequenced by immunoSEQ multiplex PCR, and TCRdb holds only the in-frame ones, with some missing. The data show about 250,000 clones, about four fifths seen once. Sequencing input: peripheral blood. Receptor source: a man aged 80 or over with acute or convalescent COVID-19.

This CDR3 is CASSEPSLGLEVAFF. The CDR3 coding sequence is TGCGCCAGCAGTGAGCCGTCACTAGGTCTCGAAGTAGCTTTCTTT. The chain couples TRBV10-2 to TRBJ1-1; unclear D gene. Germline CDR1 WSHSY, CDR2 SAAADI. Trimming cost V 2 bases and J 10 bases, with 20 bases left between them. This CDR3 is 15 amino acids long.

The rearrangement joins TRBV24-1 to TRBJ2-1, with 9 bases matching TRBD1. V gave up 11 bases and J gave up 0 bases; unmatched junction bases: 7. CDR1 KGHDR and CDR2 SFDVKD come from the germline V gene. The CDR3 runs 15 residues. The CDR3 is CAIGQGTSSYNEQFF. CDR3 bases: TGTGCCATCGGACAGGGGACCAGCTCCTACAATGAGCAGTTCTTC.

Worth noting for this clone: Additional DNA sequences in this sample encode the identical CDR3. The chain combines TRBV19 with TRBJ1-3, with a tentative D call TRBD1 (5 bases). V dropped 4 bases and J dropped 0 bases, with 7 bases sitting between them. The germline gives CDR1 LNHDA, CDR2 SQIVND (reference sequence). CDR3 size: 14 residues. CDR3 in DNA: TGTGCCAGTAGTAGGGGCTCCTCTGGAAACACCATATATTTT. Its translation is CASSRGSSGNTIYF.

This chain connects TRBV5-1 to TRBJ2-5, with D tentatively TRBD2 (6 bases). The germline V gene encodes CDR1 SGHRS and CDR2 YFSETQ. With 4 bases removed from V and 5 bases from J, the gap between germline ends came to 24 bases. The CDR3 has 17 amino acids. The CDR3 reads CASSVGLMGLGSETQYF. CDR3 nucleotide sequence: TGCGCCAGCAGCGTGGGACTTATGGGGCTCGGTAGTGAGACCCAGTACTTC.

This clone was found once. The CDR3 sequence is CASSFRGGSYEQYF. In nucleotides, the CDR3 is TGCGCCAGCAGCTTCCGGGGGGGCTCCTACGAGCAGTACTTC. The chain links TRBV5-1 to TRBJ2-7, with 8 nucleotides matching TRBD2. This CDR3 has 14 residues. V lost 2 bases to trimming and J lost 0 bases; unmatched junction nucleotides: 1. Per germline, CDR1 SGHRS and CDR2 YFSETQ.

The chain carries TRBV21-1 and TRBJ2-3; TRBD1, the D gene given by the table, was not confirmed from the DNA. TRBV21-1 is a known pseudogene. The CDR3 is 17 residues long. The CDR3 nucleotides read TGTGCCAGCAGCAACCTTTACAGGGTCCGAAACACAGATACGCAGTATTTT. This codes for CASSNLYRVRNTDTQYF.